These 20 T cell receptor beta chains came from one sample sequenced in a study of blood T cell repertoires in COVID-19. Data came from immunoSEQ multiplex PCR; TCRdb stores just in-frame clones and leaves some out. The sample has about 89,000 clones, around 88% seen once. Sequencing input: peripheral blood. The receptor source for this set is a man in his 60s with acute or convalescent COVID-19.

V is TRBV10-3 and J is TRBJ2-1; D remains ambiguous. The V end lost 3 bases, the J end lost 5 bases, and 11 bases lay between the germline ends. CDR3 length: 14 residues. Germline V gene sequence: CDR1 ENHRY, CDR2 SYGVKD. The chain's CDR3 is CAISDRTNNNEQFF. CDR3 nucleotides: TGTGCCATCAGTGACAGAACCAATAACAATGAGCAGTTCTTC.

V and J are TRBV3-1 (or the pseudogene TRBV3-2) and TRBJ2-3; a possible D gene is TRBD2 (5 bases). Germline assignment: CDR1 LGHDT and CDR2 YNNKEL (reference sequence). The CDR3 is made up of 14 amino acids. V shed 1 base and J shed 11 bases, with 16 bases lying between them. The CDR3 coding sequence is TGTGCCAGCAGCCAAGGGCTAGCCGAACCGCGGCAGTATTTT. Protein sequence: CASSQGLAEPRQYF.

The chain uses TRBV14 and TRBJ1-2; D gene uncertain. The germline V and J ends were trimmed by 3 bases and 7 bases, with 15 bases remaining between them. Germline V gene data show CDR1 as SGHDN and CDR2 as FVKESK. This CDR3 spans 14 amino acids. This CDR3 is CASSQNGGSFGYTF. The CDR3 nucleotides are TGTGCCAGCAGCCAGAATGGAGGGTCTTTTGGCTACACCTTC.

V usage is TRBV6-5 and J usage is TRBJ2-7; D might be TRBD1 (6 bases). Trimming stripped 6 bases from V and 2 bases from J, with 17 bases between. Germline lookup yields CDR1 MNHEY and CDR2 SVGAGI. The CDR3 has 15 residues. DNA for the CDR3: TGTGCCAGCAGGAACCCCCGGACAGTACCCTACGAGCAGTACTTC. It codes for CASRNPRTVPYEQYF.

This chain joins TRBV5-1 and TRBJ2-5; TRBD1 matches 11 bases. V was clipped by 4 bases and J by 5 bases; unmatched bases: 7. The CDR3 totals 15 residues. Germline V lookup: CDR1 SGHRS, CDR2 YFSETQ. CDR3: CASSRWTGGSETQYF. CDR3 nucleotides: TGCGCCAGCAGCAGGTGGACAGGGGGCAGCGAGACCCAGTACTTC.

This rearrangement joins TRBV11-2 to TRBJ2-1; tentative D call: TRBD2 (5 bases). This CDR3 has 16 amino acids. Trimming stripped 4 bases from V and 2 bases from J, with 15 bases between. Per the germline V gene, CDR1 is SGHAT and CDR2 is FQNNGV. CDR3 nucleotides: TGTGCCAGCAGCTGGCGACTACCAACACCCTACAATGAGCAGTTCTTC. Encoded protein: CASSWRLPTPYNEQFF.

The CDR3 DNA reads TGTGCCAGCAGCCCCGCGGGTAGCGGGGGGACCAATGAGCAGTTCTTC. Its protein is CASSPAGSGGTNEQFF. The chain has TRBV6-6 and TRBJ2-1; 10 nucleotides agree with TRBD2. Per the germline V gene, CDR1 is MNHNY and CDR2 is SVGAGI (reference sequence). This CDR3 spans 16 amino acids. The V gene end was trimmed by 6 bases and the J gene end by 6 bases; junction bases not matched to a gene: 11.

This chain uses TRBV5-1 with TRBJ1-4, with TRBD1 identical over 9 bases. In germline, CDR1 is SGHRS, CDR2 YFSETQ. The V segment lost 0 bases and the J segment 7 bases; nucleotides outside the gene matches: 7. The CDR3 is 16 amino acids. DNA of the CDR3: TGCGCCAGCAGCTTGGAGGGACAGGGACCGGCTGAAAAACTGTTTTTT. The encoded protein is CASSLEGQGPAEKLFF.

The J gene is TRBJ2-1, the V gene TRBV5-1; 8 bases fit TRBD2. Germline CDR1 is SGHRS and CDR2 is YFSETQ. J was trimmed by 7 bases and V by 3 bases; bases with no gene match: 9. This CDR3 contains 15 residues. Written as DNA, the CDR3 is TGCGCCAGCAGCTCGACTAGCGTTGGAGGGAATGAGCAGTTCTTC. Its translation is CASSSTSVGGNEQFF. The full variable domain, with the rest looked up from reference TRBV5-1 and TRBJ2-1, is KAGVTQTPRYLIKTRGQQVTLSCSPISGHRSVSWYQQTPGQGLQFLFEYFSETQRNKGNFPGRFSGRQFSNSRSEMNVSTLELGDSALYLCASSSTSVGGNEQFFGPGTRLTVL.

The chain carries TRBV6-5 and TRBJ2-4; possible D gene TRBD1, 6 bases. The length of the CDR3 is 15 residues. CDR1 and CDR2 (germline): MNHEY, SVGAGI. V was trimmed by 6 bases and J by 11 bases, leaving 23 bases between them. Here the CDR3 DNA reads TGTGCCAGCAGAAATCGTGGGGGCCCCACCGCCGTTCAGTACTTC. Its protein product is CASRNRGGPTAVQYF.

On this clone itself: The same CDR3 can be traced to other DNA sequences in this sample. The J gene is TRBJ2-3, the V gene TRBV19; TRBD2 might be the D (5 bases). V lost 1 base and J lost 4, with 6 bases in between. The CDR3 runs to 13 residues. The V gene's germline CDR1 is LNHDA and CDR2 SQIVND (reference sequence). CDR3 amino acids: CASSIVGADTQYF. DNA of the CDR3: TGTGCCAGTAGTATAGTGGGAGCAGATACGCAGTATTTT.

This clone turned up a few times. The chain employs TRBV5-1 and TRBJ2-5; D remains unclear. The V gene lost 4 bases and the J gene lost 5 bases, with 9 bases spanning the gap. The CDR3 has 12 amino acids. CDR1 and CDR2 from the germline V gene are SGHRS and YFSETQ. This CDR3 is CASSPPEETQYF. The CDR3 DNA sequence: TGCGCCAGCAGCCCCCCCGAGGAGACCCAGTACTTC.

The chain carries TRBV6-1 and TRBJ2-1; TRBD2 aligns across 8 bases. Germline CDR1 reads MNHNS; CDR2 reads SASEGT. This CDR3 region has 17 residues. Trimming at V came to 3 bases and at J to 3 bases, leaving 10 bases not matched to a gene. In nucleotides, the CDR3 is TGTGCCAGCAGTGATTTATTACTAGCGGACTACTACAATGAGCAGTTCTTC. Amino acids: CASSDLLLADYYNEQFF.

The chain employs TRBV4-1 and TRBJ2-5; D is possibly TRBD2 (6 bases). CDR3 length: 16 amino acids. Trimming shortened V by 0 bases and J by 2 bases, and 13 bases separated the two germline ends. The germline V gene has CDR1 MGHRA and CDR2 YSYEKL. In DNA, the CDR3 is TGCGCCAGCAGCCAAGAGGGGGGATGGCAGCAAGAGACCCAGTACTTC. Translated, it gives CASSQEGGWQQETQYF.

V and J are TRBV6-1 and TRBJ1-5; D uncertain. The length of the CDR3 is 13 residues. CDR1 and CDR2 (germline): MNHNS, SASEGT. V lost 6 bases, J lost 1 base, and 7 bases lay in between. The CDR3 bases are TGTGCCAGCAGAGCAAACAGCAATCAGCCCCAGCATTTT. Protein product: CASRANSNQPQHF.

The V call is TRBV7-3, the J call TRBJ2-1, with D possibly TRBD2 on 6 matching bases. Looked up from germline, CDR1 is SGHTA and CDR2 is FQGTGA. The V end was cut by 5 bases, the J end by 0 bases, with 14 bases between. The CDR3 totals 16 residues. CDR3 nucleotide sequence: TGTGCCAGCAGCCGAACGGGGGAAGCCTCCTACAATGAGCAGTTCTTC. Translation: CASSRTGEASYNEQFF.

The V call is TRBV9, the J call TRBJ2-3; 16 bases match TRBD2. V shed 4 bases, J shed 3 bases, and the junction held 8 bases outside the gene matches. In germline, CDR1 is SGDLS, CDR2 YYNGEE. The CDR3 is made up of 18 amino acids. CDR3 nucleotides: TGTGCCAGCAGCTCCGGGACTAGCGGGGGGGCCTGGACAGATACGCAGTATTTT. Amino acids: CASSSGTSGGAWTDTQYF.

This chain connects TRBV21-1 to TRBJ2-2; the DNA was not compared with TRBD1, the D call given in the table. TRBV21-1 is described as a pseudogene. The CDR3 spans 18 residues. The CDR3: CASSKVAAWGGRAGELFF. Here the CDR3 DNA reads TGTGCCAGCAGCAAAGTGGCCGCGTGGGGCGGTCGGGCCGGGGAGCTGTTTTTT.

The chain carries TRBV7-8 and TRBJ2-3; 8 bases line up with TRBD1. The V gene's germline CDR1 is SGHVS and CDR2 FQNEAQ. The V gene end was trimmed by 1 base and the J gene end by 3 bases; junction bases not matched to a gene: 0. CDR3 size: 14 residues. In DNA, the CDR3 is TGTGCCAGCAGCTTAGGACAGGGGACAGATACGCAGTATTTT. As protein: CASSLGQGTDTQYF.

The CDR3: CASSITGNEQYF. CDR3 nucleotides: TGCGCCAGCAGCATTACAGGGAACGAGCAGTACTTC. This chain connects TRBV5-1 to TRBJ2-7; a weak D match, TRBD1 (6 bases). The CDR3 runs 12 residues. V lost 4 bases to trimming and J lost 5 bases, with 10 bases between them. CDR1 and CDR2 (germline): SGHRS, YFSETQ.